Below are 21 T cell receptor beta chains sequenced from a single sample in a study of T cells after yellow fever vaccination. TCRdb re-analysed the 5' RACE reads in MiXCR, keeping a single row per CDR3 protein. The table lists 300,000 to 350,000 distinct CDR3 sequences, around 3.9% of them singletons, with 20% to 30% in the top ten. The starting material was PBMCs, obtained 5 days after the yellow fever booster vaccination. The receptors here all came from a young man who received the YFV17D yellow fever vaccine.

The chain is built from TRBV12-3 or TRBV12-4 and TRBJ2-2; 8 positions match TRBD1. V lost 6 bases to trimming and J lost 0 bases; unmatched junction nucleotides: 6. This CDR3 spans 16 amino acids. This chain's CDR3 is CASRQGVLTNTGELFF. CDR3 in DNA: TGTGCCAGCAGACAGGGGGTCTTAACGAACACCGGGGAGCTGTTTTTT.

This clonotype was observed at least ten times. The gene calls are TRBV4-1 and TRBJ2-5; tentatively, D is TRBD1 or TRBD2 (6 bases each). The CDR3 contains 19 residues. Germline CDR1 reads MGHRA; CDR2 reads YSYEKL. Trimming pared 4 bases from V and 1 base from J, leaving 25 bases between. CDR3 sequence: CASSLIPGGVGRGQETQYF. In DNA, the CDR3 is TGCGCCAGCAGCCTAATCCCCGGGGGCGTTGGAAGAGGCCAAGAGACCCAGTACTTC.

The table lists this clonotype with a few counts. The chain joins TRBV7-9 to TRBJ2-2; TRBD1 matches at 7 bases. CDR3 length: 16 residues. J was trimmed by 5 bases and V by 2 bases; bases with no gene match: 8. In germline, CDR1 is SEHNR, CDR2 FQNEAQ (reference sequence). In DNA, the CDR3 is TGTGCCAGCAGCTTACCCCAGGGACAGTTAACCGGGGAGCTGTTTTTT. Translation gives CASSLPQGQLTGELFF.

Ten or more counts support this clonotype. The CDR3 sequence: CASRTDSYEQYV. The CDR3 bases are TGTGCCAGCAGAACAGATTCCTACGAGCAGTACGTC. The V gene is TRBV6-2 or TRBV6-3, the J gene TRBJ2-7; D gene ambiguous. Germline CDR1 is MNHEY and CDR2 is SVGEGT. V was trimmed by 6 bases and J by 1 base, leaving 7 bases between them. This CDR3 is 12 amino acids long.

This chain links TRBV5-1 with TRBJ2-1, with D possibly TRBD2 on 6 matching bases. This CDR3 has 18 residues. V was trimmed by 0 bases and J by 0 bases, leaving 16 bases between them. CDR1 is SGHRS, CDR2 YFSETQ, per germline. The CDR3 sequence is CASSLASGGPISYNEQFF. The CDR3, as DNA: TGCGCCAGCAGCTTGGCTTCTGGAGGGCCAATCTCCTACAATGAGCAGTTCTTC. Variable domain in full (rest from reference TRBV5-1 and TRBJ2-1): KAGVTQTPRYLIKTRGQQVTLSCSPISGHRSVSWYQQTPGQGLQFLFEYFSETQRNKGNFPGRFSGRQFSNSRSEMNVSTLELGDSALYLCASSLASGGPISYNEQFFGPGTRLTVL.

This clonotype was observed many times. The genes are TRBV5-1 and TRBJ2-3, with 11 bases fitting TRBD2. Germline V gene data show CDR1 as SGHRS and CDR2 as YFSETQ. The CDR3 covers 16 residues. Trimming took 4 bases from V and 2 from J; bases not matched to a gene: 6. The CDR3 sequence: CASSPGTSGVTDTQYF. CDR3 coding DNA: TGCGCCAGCAGCCCTGGGACTAGCGGAGTCACAGATACGCAGTATTTT.

This clonotype appeared many times. This sequence joins TRBV4-1 and TRBJ1-2; no clear D. This CDR3 region has 12 residues. Deletions cut 2 bases from V and 1 base from J, with 2 bases between. Germline values: CDR1 MGHRA, CDR2 YSYEKL. DNA for the CDR3: TGCGCCAGCAGCCAACATAACTATGGCTACACCTTC. Translating it yields CASSQHNYGYTF.

This clonotype was counted many times. V is TRBV14 and J is TRBJ2-1; D might be TRBD2 (5 bases). This CDR3 is 15 amino acids long. V was cut by 1 base and J by 8 bases, with 15 bases left in between. From germline, CDR1 is SGHDN and CDR2 FVKESK. Written as DNA, the CDR3 is TGTGCCAGCAGCCAAGTCGTGGGGAGTTTCGATGAGCAGTTCTTC. This codes for CASSQVVGSFDEQFF.

This clonotype was seen a handful of times. The rearrangement joins TRBV11-2 to TRBJ1-2; TRBD1 matches 8 bases. Germline V lookup: CDR1 SGHAT, CDR2 FQNNGV. CDR3 size: 14 residues. With 4 bases clipped from V and 6 bases from J, the junction kept 7 bases outside the gene matches. CDR3 coding DNA: TGTGCCAGCAGCTCTCGGACAGGGCGGGATGGCTACACCTTC. Amino acid sequence: CASSSRTGRDGYTF.

The V and J genes are TRBV28 and TRBJ2-2, with a tentative D call TRBD1 (5 bases). The CDR3 has 15 residues. Trimming removed 2 bases at V and 1 base at J, with 8 bases between. Germline V gene lookup returns CDR1 MDHEN and CDR2 SYDVKM. The CDR3 sequence is CASSLRTGNTGELFF. The CDR3 nucleotides are TGTGCCAGCAGTTTAAGAACAGGGAACACCGGGGAGCTGTTTTTT.

This clonotype appeared a few times. This chain connects TRBV6-2 or TRBV6-3 to TRBJ2-7; 11 bases line up with TRBD1. The CDR3 runs 16 residues. V shed 0 bases and J 7 bases; nucleotides not matched to a gene: 8. CDR1 is MNHEY and CDR2 is SVGEGT in the germline V gene. DNA of the CDR3: TGTGCCAGCAGTTACTCGGGGCGGACAGGGGGCTGGGAGCAGTACGTC. Amino acids: CASSYSGRTGGWEQYV.

This clonotype was detected many times. This chain joins TRBV5-1 and TRBJ2-5, with 9 bases that match TRBD1. V dropped 7 bases and J dropped 4; count of bases not matched to a gene: 11. This CDR3 has 15 amino acids. Germline V gene sequence: CDR1 SGHRS, CDR2 YFSETQ. The CDR3: CASRPAGTGLETQYF. The CDR3 bases are TGCGCCAGCCGTCCAGCCGGGACAGGGTTAGAGACCCAGTACTTC.

This clonotype was observed at least ten times. V usage is TRBV7-9 and J usage is TRBJ1-1; D is possibly TRBD1 (5 bases). The length of the CDR3 is 14 residues. The V end was cut by 5 bases, the J end by 3 bases, with 13 bases between. Germline CDR1 reads SEHNR; CDR2 reads FQNEAQ (reference sequence). This CDR3 reads CASSPTEPDTEAFF. The CDR3 nucleotides read TGTGCCAGCAGCCCGACAGAGCCCGACACTGAAGCTTTCTTT. The whole variable domain, remainder taken from reference TRBV7-9 and TRBJ1-1, is DTGVSQNPRHKITKRGQNVTFRCDPISEHNRLYWYRQTLGQGPEFLTYFQNEAQLEKSRLLSDRFSAERPKGSFSTLEIQRTEQGDSAMYLCASSPTEPDTEAFFGQGTRLTVV.

This clonotype has a count of ten or more. The rearrangement joins TRBV5-1 to TRBJ1-2; D perhaps matches TRBD1 (5 bases). The CDR3 is made up of 16 amino acids. V lost 4 bases and J lost 0, with 16 bases in between. Germline V gene lookup returns CDR1 SGHRS and CDR2 YFSETQ. The CDR3 coding sequence is TGCGCCAGCAGCCCGGGACCGGGACTAACTAACTATGGCTACACCTTC. Translation: CASSPGPGLTNYGYTF.

J is TRBJ2-1 and V is TRBV20-1, with D maybe TRBD2 (6 bases). Trimming left V 0 bases short and J 12 bases short, with 21 bases between. The CDR3 is 15 amino acids. Looked up from germline, CDR1 is DFQATT and CDR2 is SNEGSKA (reference sequence). The DNA of the CDR3 is TGCAGTGCTAGAGACTTCCGGGGGAGGCCGGATGGGCAGTTCTTC. As protein: CSARDFRGRPDGQFF.

This clonotype was picked up many times. The chain carries TRBV12-3 or TRBV12-4 and TRBJ1-5; TRBD1 agrees at 7 bases. The length of the CDR3 is 15 residues. V was pared by 5 bases and J by 1 base, with 5 bases of the junction left unmatched. The CDR3 coding sequence is TGTGCCAGCAGTCCGACAGGGAGCAGCAATCAGCCCCAGCATTTT. Amino acid sequence: CASSPTGSSNQPQHF.

The sample holds a few counts of this clonotype. The chain uses TRBV5-6 and TRBJ1-5; a possible D gene is TRBD1 (6 bases). Germline V gene sequence: CDR1 SGHDT, CDR2 YYEEEE. This CDR3 has 14 amino acids. V gave up 1 base and J gave up 7 bases, with 12 bases separating them. CDR3 coding DNA: TGTGCCAGCAGCTTGAGGGGGTTTCGGCAGCCCCAGCATTTT. The encoded protein is CASSLRGFRQPQHF. The full variable domain, completed using reference TRBV5-6 and TRBJ1-5, is DAGVTQSPTHLIKTRGQQVTLRCSPKSGHDTVSWYQQALGQGPQFIFQYYEEEERQRGNFPDRFSGHQFPNYSSELNVNALLLGDSALYLCASSLRGFRQPQHFGDGTRLSIL.

This clonotype was counted ten times or more. The J gene is TRBJ2-7, the V gene TRBV6-2 or TRBV6-3; no definite D call. CDR3 length: 14 residues. The germline V gene encodes CDR1 MNHEY and CDR2 SVGEGT. V lost 2 bases and J lost 5, with 13 bases in between. The chain's CDR3 is CASSYERDQNEQYF. The CDR3 coding sequence is TGTGCCAGCAGTTACGAAAGGGATCAGAACGAGCAGTACTTC.

In its sample, this clonotype was seen many times. The V gene is TRBV7-3, the J gene TRBJ2-3; TRBD1 aligns across 10 bases. This CDR3 is built from 16 residues. Germline values: CDR1 SGHTA, CDR2 FQGTGA. Trimming removed 2 bases from V and 4 bases from J; junction bases left unmatched: 6. CDR3: CASSLSGQGVPDTQYF. In DNA form, the CDR3 reads TGTGCCAGCAGCTTATCTGGACAGGGGGTCCCAGATACGCAGTATTTT.

This clonotype has more than one count but fewer than ten. The chain links TRBV20-1 to TRBJ2-5, with D unresolved. Trimming cost V 5 bases and J 3 bases, with 13 bases left between them. CDR3 length equals 13 residues. Germline V CDR1 and CDR2: DFQATT, SNEGSKA (reference sequence). CDR3 region: CSAVWGVEETQYF. DNA of the CDR3: TGCAGTGCTGTTTGGGGTGTCGAAGAGACCCAGTACTTC.

In this sample, this clonotype turned up many times. The chain couples TRBV7-3 to TRBJ2-2, with D perhaps matching TRBD2 (6 bases). With 0 bases removed from V and 7 bases from J, the gap between germline ends came to 12 bases. The CDR3 sequence is 15 residues long. Germline V gene sequence: CDR1 SGHTA, CDR2 FQGTGA. This chain's CDR3 is CASSLTAPAGGELFF. In nucleotides, the CDR3 is TGTGCCAGCAGCTTAACGGCCCCAGCGGGCGGGGAGCTGTTTTTT.